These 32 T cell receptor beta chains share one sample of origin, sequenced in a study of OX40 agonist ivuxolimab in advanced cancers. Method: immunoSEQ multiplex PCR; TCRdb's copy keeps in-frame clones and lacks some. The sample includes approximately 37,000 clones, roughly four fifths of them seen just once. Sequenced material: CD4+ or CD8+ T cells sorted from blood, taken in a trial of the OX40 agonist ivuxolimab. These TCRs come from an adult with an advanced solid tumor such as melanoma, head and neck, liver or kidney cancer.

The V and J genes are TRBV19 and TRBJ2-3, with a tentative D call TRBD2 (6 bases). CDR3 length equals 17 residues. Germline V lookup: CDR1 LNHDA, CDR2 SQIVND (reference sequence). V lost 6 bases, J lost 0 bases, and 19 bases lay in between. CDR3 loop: CASSWRGGGKSTDTQYF. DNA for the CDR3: TGTGCCAGTAGCTGGCGGGGTGGCGGGAAGAGCACAGATACGCAGTATTTT. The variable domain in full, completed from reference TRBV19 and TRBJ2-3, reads DGGITQSPKYLFRKEGQNVTLSCEQNLNHDAMYWYRQDPGQGLRLIYYSQIVNDFQKGDIAEGYSVSREKKESFPLTVTSAQKNPTAFYLCASSWRGGGKSTDTQYFGPGTRLTVL.

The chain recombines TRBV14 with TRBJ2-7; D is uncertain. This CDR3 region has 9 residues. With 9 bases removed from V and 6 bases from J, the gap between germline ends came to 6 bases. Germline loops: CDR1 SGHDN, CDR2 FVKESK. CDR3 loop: CARLSEQYF. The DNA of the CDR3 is TGTGCCAGGCTCTCCGAGCAGTACTTC.

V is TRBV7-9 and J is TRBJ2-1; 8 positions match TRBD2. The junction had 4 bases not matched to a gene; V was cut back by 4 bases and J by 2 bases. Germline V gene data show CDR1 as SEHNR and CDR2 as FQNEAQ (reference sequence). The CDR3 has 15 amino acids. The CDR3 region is CASSSTGGAYNEQFF. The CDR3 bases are TGTGCCAGCAGCTCCACCGGGGGGGCCTACAATGAGCAGTTCTTC.

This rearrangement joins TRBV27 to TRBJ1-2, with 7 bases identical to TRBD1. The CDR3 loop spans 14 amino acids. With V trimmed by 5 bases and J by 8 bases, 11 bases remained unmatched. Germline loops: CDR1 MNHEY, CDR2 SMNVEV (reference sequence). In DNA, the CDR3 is TGTGCCAGCAGTCCCTTAGGGGGCAGGGAAGGCTACACCTTC. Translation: CASSPLGGREGYTF.

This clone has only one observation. The CDR3 DNA is TGTGCCATCAGTGAGTCGGGGGGACTAGCGAGCGATGAGCAGTTCTTC. Amino acid sequence: CAISESGGLASDEQFF. This chain links TRBV10-3 with TRBJ2-1; 10 bases are a match to TRBD2. The V and J ends lost 0 bases and 8 bases, in that order; junction bases with no gene match: 7. Germline assignment: CDR1 ENHRY and CDR2 SYGVKD. The CDR3 is 16 residues long.

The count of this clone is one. Here the CDR3 DNA reads TGTGCCAGCAGCCCTAACCGACGGGGCGACACTGAAGCTTTCTTT. This encodes CASSPNRRGDTEAFF. The gene calls are TRBV11-2 and TRBJ1-1, with D perhaps TRBD1 (5 bases). The CDR3 runs to 15 residues. V shed 5 bases and J shed 3 bases, with 16 bases lying between them. Germline V gene data show CDR1 as SGHAT and CDR2 as FQNNGV.

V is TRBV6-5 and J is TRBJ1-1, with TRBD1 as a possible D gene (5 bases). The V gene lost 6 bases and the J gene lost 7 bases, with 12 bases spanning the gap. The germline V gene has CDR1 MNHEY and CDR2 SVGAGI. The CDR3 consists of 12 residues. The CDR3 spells CASSPGHYEAFF. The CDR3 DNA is TGTGCCAGCAGCCCCGGACATTATGAAGCTTTCTTT.

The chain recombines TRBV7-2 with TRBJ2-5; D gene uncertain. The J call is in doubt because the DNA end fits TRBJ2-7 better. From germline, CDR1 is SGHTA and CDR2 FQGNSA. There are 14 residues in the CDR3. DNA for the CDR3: TGTGCCAGCAGCTTGTATCACGAAGTCTACGAGCAGTACTTC. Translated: CASSLYHEVYEQYF.

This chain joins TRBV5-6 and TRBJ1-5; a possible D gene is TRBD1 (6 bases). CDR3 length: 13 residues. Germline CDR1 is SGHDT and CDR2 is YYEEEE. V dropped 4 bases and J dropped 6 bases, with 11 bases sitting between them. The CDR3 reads CASSARGTQPQHF. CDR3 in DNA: TGTGCCAGCAGCGCCAGGGGTACTCAGCCCCAGCATTTT.

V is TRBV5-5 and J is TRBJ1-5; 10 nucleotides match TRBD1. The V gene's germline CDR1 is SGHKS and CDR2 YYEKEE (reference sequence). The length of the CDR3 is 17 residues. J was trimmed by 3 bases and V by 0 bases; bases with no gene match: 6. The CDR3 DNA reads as TGTGCCAGCAGCTTGGTAGACAGGGGGCTTGACAATCAGCCCCAGCATTTT. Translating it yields CASSLVDRGLDNQPQHF.

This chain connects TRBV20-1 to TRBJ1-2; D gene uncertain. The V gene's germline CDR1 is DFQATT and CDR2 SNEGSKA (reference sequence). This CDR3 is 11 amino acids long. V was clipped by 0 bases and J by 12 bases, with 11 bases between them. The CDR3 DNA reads TGCAGTGCTAGAGATGACTATAGCGACACCTTC. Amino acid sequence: CSARDDYSDTF.

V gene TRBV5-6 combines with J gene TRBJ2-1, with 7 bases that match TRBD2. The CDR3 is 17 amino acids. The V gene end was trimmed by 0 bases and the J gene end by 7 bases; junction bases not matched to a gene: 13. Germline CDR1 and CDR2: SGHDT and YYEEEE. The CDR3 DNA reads TGTGCCAGCAGCTTGGAGACGGGACTAAAAATGGGGAATGAGCAGTTCTTC. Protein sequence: CASSLETGLKMGNEQFF.

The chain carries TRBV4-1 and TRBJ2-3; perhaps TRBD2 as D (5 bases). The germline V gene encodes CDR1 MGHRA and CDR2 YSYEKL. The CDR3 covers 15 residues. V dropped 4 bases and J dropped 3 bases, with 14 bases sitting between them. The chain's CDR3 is CASSPTRARTDTQYF. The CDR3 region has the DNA TGCGCCAGCAGCCCTACTAGGGCCCGGACAGATACGCAGTATTTT.

CDR3 residues: CASSLLEGVHTGELFF. The CDR3 region has the DNA TGTGCCAGCAGCTTATTGGAGGGGGTCCACACCGGGGAGCTGTTTTTT. This chain links TRBV7-6 with TRBJ2-2; D may match TRBD1 or TRBD2 (6 bases each). Germline V gives CDR1 SGHVS, CDR2 FNYEAQ. V shed 2 bases and J shed 3 bases, with 13 bases lying between them. The length of the CDR3 is 16 residues.

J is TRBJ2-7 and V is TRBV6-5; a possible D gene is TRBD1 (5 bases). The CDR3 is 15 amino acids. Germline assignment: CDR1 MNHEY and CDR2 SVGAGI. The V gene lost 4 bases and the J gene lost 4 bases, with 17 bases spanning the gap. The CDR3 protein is CASSLRQTFGYEQYF. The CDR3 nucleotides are TGTGCCAGCAGTTTAAGACAGACCTTTGGGTACGAGCAGTACTTC.

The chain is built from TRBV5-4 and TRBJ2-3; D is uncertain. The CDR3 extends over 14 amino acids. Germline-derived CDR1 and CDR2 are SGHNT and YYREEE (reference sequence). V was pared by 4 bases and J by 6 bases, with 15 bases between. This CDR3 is CASSTNDGRDTQYF. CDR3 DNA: TGTGCCAGCAGCACCAACGATGGACGGGATACGCAGTATTTT.

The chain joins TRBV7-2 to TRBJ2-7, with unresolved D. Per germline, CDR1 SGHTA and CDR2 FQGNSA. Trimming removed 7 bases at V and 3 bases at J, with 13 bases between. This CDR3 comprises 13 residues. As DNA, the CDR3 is TGTGCCAGCACCTACAACAGTCGCTACGAGCAGTACTTC. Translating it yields CASTYNSRYEQYF.

CDR3 coding DNA: TGTGCCAGCGGGGAGGTGTGGGGTAGCTACGAGCAGTACTTC. This encodes CASGEVWGSYEQYF. This rearrangement joins TRBV11-2 to TRBJ2-7; TRBD2 is a possible D gene (6 bases). The CDR3 is made up of 14 amino acids. Germline V gene data show CDR1 as SGHAT and CDR2 as FQNNGV. Trimming stripped 8 bases from V and 3 bases from J, with 17 bases between.

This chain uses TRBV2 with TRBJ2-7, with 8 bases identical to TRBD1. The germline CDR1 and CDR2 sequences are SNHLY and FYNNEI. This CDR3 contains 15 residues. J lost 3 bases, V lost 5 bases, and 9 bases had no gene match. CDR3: CASSPSGGVIYEQYF. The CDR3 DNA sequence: TGTGCCAGCAGTCCCTCAGGGGGCGTTATCTACGAGCAGTACTTC.

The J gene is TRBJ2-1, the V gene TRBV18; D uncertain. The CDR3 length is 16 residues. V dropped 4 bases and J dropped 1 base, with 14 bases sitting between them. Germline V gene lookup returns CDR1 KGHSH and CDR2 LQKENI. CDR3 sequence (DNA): TGTGCCAGCTCACAAACGGTCGGTCGGTCCTACAATGAGCAGTTCTTC. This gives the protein CASSQTVGRSYNEQFF. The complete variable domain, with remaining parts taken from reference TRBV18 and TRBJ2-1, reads NAGVMQNPRHLVRRRGQEARLRCSPMKGHSHVYWYRQLPEEGLKFMVYLQKENIIDESGMPKERFSAEFPKEGPSILRIQQVVRGDSAAYFCASSQTVGRSYNEQFFGPGTRLTVL.

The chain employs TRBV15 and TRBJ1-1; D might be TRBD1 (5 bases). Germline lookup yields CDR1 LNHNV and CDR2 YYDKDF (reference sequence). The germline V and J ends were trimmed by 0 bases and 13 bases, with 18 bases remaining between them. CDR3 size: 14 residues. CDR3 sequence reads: CATSRDAGTGFGFF. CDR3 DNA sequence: TGTGCCACCAGCAGAGATGCGGGGACCGGGTTCGGTTTCTTT.

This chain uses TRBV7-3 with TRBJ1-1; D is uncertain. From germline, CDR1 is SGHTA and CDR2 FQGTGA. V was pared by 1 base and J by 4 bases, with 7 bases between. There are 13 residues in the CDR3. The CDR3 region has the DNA TGTGCCAGCAGCTTAAGGGGAGGCACTGAAGCTTTCTTT. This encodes CASSLRGGTEAFF.

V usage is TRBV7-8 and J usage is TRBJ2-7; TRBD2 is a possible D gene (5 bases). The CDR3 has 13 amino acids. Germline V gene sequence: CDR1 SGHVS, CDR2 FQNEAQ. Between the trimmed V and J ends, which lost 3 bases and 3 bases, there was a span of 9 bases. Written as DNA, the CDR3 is TGTGCCAGCAGCTTGGGCGGGTACTACGAGCAGTACTTC. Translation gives CASSLGGYYEQYF.

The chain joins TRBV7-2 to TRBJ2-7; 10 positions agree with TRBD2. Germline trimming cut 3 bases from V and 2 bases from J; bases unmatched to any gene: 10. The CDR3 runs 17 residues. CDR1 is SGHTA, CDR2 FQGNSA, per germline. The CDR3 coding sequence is TGTGCCAGCAGCTTTGGTAGCGGGGGGCCCGAAGCCTACGAGCAGTACTTC. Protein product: CASSFGSGGPEAYEQYF.

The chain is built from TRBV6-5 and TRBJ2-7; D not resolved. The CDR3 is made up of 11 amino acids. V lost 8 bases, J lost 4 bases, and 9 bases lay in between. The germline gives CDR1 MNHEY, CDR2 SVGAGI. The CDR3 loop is CASRLGYEQYF. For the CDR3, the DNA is TGTGCCAGCCGGTTGGGGTACGAGCAGTACTTC.

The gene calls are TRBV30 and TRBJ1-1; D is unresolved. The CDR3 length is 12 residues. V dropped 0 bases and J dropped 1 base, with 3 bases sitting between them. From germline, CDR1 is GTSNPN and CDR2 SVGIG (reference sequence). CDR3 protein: CAWSVANTEAFF. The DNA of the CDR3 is TGTGCCTGGAGTGTAGCGAACACTGAAGCTTTCTTT.

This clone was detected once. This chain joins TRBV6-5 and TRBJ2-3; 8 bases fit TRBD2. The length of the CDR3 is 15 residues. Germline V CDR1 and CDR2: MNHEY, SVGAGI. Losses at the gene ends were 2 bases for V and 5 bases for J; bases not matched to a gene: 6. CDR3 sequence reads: CASSYMGTSLDTQYF. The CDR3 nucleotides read TGTGCCAGCAGTTACATGGGGACTAGTTTAGATACGCAGTATTTT.

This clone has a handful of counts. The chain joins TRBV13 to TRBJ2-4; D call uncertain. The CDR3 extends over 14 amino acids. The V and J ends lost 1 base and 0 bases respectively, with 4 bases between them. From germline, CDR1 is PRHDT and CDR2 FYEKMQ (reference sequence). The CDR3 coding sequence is TGTGCCAGCAGCTTAGTCCTAGCCAAAAACATTCAGTACTTC. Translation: CASSLVLAKNIQYF. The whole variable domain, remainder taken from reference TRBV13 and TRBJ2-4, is AAGVIQSPRHLIKEKRETATLKCYPIPRHDTVYWYQQGPGQDPQFLISFYEKMQSDKGSIPDRFSAQQFSDYHSELNMSSLELGDSALYFCASSLVLAKNIQYFGAGTRLSVL.

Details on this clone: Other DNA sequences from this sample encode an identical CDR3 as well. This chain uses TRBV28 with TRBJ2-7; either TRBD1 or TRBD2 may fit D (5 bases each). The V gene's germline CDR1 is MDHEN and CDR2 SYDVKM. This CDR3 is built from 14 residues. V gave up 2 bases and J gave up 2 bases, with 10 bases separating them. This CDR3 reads CASSLGVGAYEQYF. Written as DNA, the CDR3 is TGTGCCAGCAGTTTAGGAGTGGGGGCCTACGAGCAGTACTTC.

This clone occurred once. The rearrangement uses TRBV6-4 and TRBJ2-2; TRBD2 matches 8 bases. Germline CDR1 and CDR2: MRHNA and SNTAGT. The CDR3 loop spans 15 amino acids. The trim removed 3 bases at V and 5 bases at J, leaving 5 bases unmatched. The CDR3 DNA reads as TGTGCCAGCAGTGAAGTAGCGGGGCCGACCGGGGAGCTGTTTTTT. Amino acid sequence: CASSEVAGPTGELFF.

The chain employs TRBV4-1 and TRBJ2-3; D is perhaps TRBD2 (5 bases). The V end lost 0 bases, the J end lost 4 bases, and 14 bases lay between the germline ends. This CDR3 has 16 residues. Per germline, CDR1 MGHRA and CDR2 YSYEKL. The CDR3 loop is CASSQDEGPAPDTQYF. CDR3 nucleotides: TGCGCCAGCAGCCAAGATGAGGGCCCAGCTCCAGATACGCAGTATTTT.

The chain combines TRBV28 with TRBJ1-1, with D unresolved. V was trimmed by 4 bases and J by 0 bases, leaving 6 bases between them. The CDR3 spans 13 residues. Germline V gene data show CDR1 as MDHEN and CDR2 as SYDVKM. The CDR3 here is CASSYSLNTEAFF. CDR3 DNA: TGTGCCAGCAGTTACAGCCTGAACACTGAAGCTTTCTTT.